There are a few counts of the clone carrying this TCR beta chain. Its antigen is as yet unknown. This entry is derived from a study of identical twins. Study outcomes and limitations: Researchers reported weaker excess twin sharing in beta out-of-frame sequences.

Template switching added a universal primer site, and cDNA bore unique molecular identifiers. Each CDR3 protein gets one entry after TCRdb re-called the 5' RACE reads with MiXCR. Altogether 200,000 to 250,000 distinct CDR3 sequences are present, roughly 7.5% being singletons, with the ten largest covering about 1.9%. The CDR3 has 13 residues. V was trimmed by 0 bases and J by 3 bases, leaving 6 bases between them. CDR1 and CDR2 from the germline V gene are MNHEY and SVGEGT. The same sample was also studied in work on yellow fever vaccine responses in identical twins. That work contributes: Among the twins, the vaccine T cell response reportedly seemed partly convergent and partly personalized.

The chain combines TRBV6-2 or TRBV6-3 with TRBJ2-7; D is ambiguous. The TCR sequence derives from a woman aged 18-29 years in good health. Sequencing input: memory (CD45RO+) T cells sorted from blood. In nucleotides, the CDR3 is TGTGCCAGCAGTTACTCGACGATCTACGAGCAGTACTTC. Translated: CASSYSTIYEQYF.